A single sample is the source of the 32 T cell receptor beta chains below, sequenced in a study of molecular identifiers for immune sequencing clone quantification. TCRdb ran MiXCR on the PCR reads and lists one entry per CDR3 protein. Seen here are approximately 590,000 distinct CDR3 sequences, about 25% observed once, and the top ten hold about 0.78%. Specimen: naive CD8+ T cells from blood, with Jurkat cell RNA spiked in. Subset specified: FACS-sorted CD8+CD4-CCR7+CD45RA+ naive T cells. The receptors derive from a human donor in good health. Some libraries in this study had Jurkat cell RNA spiked in.

The V gene is TRBV15, the J gene TRBJ2-7, with TRBD1 as a possible D gene (6 bases). The length of the CDR3 is 15 residues. CDR1 and CDR2 (germline): LNHNV, YYDKDF (reference sequence). The germline V and J ends were trimmed by 0 bases and 2 bases, with 11 bases remaining between them. The DNA for the CDR3 is TGTGCCACCAGCAGAGATCAGGGGTCAGCCTACGAGCAGTACTTC. Translated, it gives CATSRDQGSAYEQYF.

To note about this clonotype: This may be a read error, as it is one base from a much larger clone. The CDR3 carries no conserved terminal phenylalanine or tryptophan, so it likely arises from a read error. The genes are TRBV29-1 and TRBJ1-2; D is unclear. Germline lookup yields CDR1 SQVTM and CDR2 ANQGSEA. The CDR3 spans 13 residues. The V gene lost 0 bases and the J gene lost 7 bases, with 12 bases spanning the gap. The CDR3 coding sequence is TGCAGCGTTGAAGATGGTGGATTTGGTGGCTACACCCTC. This codes for CSVEDGGFGGYTL.

Many counts were recorded for this clonotype. This chain links TRBV6-5 with TRBJ2-1; 7 bases map to TRBD2. The J segment lost 2 bases and the V segment lost 10 bases, leaving 11 bases of the junction unmatched. Germline-derived CDR1 and CDR2 are MNHEY and SVGAGI. The CDR3 has 15 residues. The CDR3 nucleotides are TGTGCCACCCGGGGAGGGGCCATGCCCTACAATGAGCAGTTCTTC. Amino acids: CATRGGAMPYNEQFF.

This clonotype was counted between two and nine times. The genes are TRBV6-2 or TRBV6-3 and TRBJ2-5; 7 bases agree with TRBD2. The length of the CDR3 is 15 residues. Per the germline V gene, CDR1 is MNHEY and CDR2 is SVGEGT. With 5 bases clipped from V and 0 bases from J, the junction kept 6 bases outside the gene matches. CDR3 coding DNA: TGTGCCAGCAGTGGCCACCGGGAGGACCAAGAGACCCAGTACTTC. Encoded protein: CASSGHREDQETQYF.

In the case of this clonotype: A read error may account for a junction end that differs from germline. The genes are TRBV9 and TRBJ2-3; 8 nucleotides align to TRBD2. Germline V gene data show CDR1 as SGDLS and CDR2 as YYNGEE. This CDR3 region has 13 residues. The CDR3, as DNA: TGTGCCAGCTCAGCGGGGGACGCAGATACGCAGTGTTTT. Residues: CASSAGDADTQCF.

The rearrangement links TRBV13 to TRBJ2-7; tentative D call: TRBD2 (5 bases). The germline V gene encodes CDR1 PRHDT and CDR2 FYEKMQ (reference sequence). V dropped 5 bases and J dropped 2 bases, with 13 bases sitting between them. This CDR3 has 14 residues. CDR3 bases: TGTGCCAGCAGCGGTAGGGCACTAGCCTACGAGCAGTACTTC. Amino acids: CASSGRALAYEQYF.

This clonotype was recorded a few times. The gene calls are TRBV27 and TRBJ2-7; D might be TRBD1 (7 bases). The CDR3 loop spans 15 amino acids. With 2 bases removed from V and 2 bases from J, the gap between germline ends came to 13 bases. Germline loops: CDR1 MNHEY, CDR2 SMNVEV (reference sequence). The CDR3 loop reads CASSLSQGGAYEQYF. Here the CDR3 DNA reads TGTGCCAGCAGTTTAAGCCAGGGGGGAGCCTACGAGCAGTACTTC.

This clonotype was seen a few times. The chain uses TRBV28 and TRBJ1-2; no firm D call. The CDR3 has 13 amino acids. Germline V gives CDR1 MDHEN, CDR2 SYDVKM. V was shortened by 5 bases and J by 0 bases, with 7 bases between the two germline ends. The CDR3 region is CASSGLTNYGYTF. DNA for the CDR3: TGTGCCAGCAGTGGACTAACTAACTATGGCTACACCTTC.

The chain uses TRBV6-2 or TRBV6-3 and TRBJ2-7; TRBD2 matches 8 bases. From germline, CDR1 is MNHEY and CDR2 SVGEGT. V was pared by 6 bases and J by 0 bases, with 10 bases of the junction left unmatched. This CDR3 is built from 16 residues. CDR3 amino acids: CASSPHSGGLSYEQYF. The CDR3 bases are TGTGCCAGCAGCCCCCACTCGGGAGGGCTCTCCTACGAGCAGTACTTC.

The table lists this clonotype with many counts. The CDR3 DNA is TGTGCCAGCAGCTACGGCCCGGGCTCTCAGCCCCAGCATTTT. Encoded protein: CASSYGPGSQPQHF. This chain links TRBV5-4 with TRBJ1-5, with unresolved D. Trimming cost V 3 bases and J 6 bases, with 13 bases left between them. Germline CDR1 reads SGHNT; CDR2 reads YYREEE (reference sequence). The CDR3 covers 14 residues.

This clonotype has a count of ten or more. The rearrangement uses TRBV4-1 and TRBJ2-7; maybe TRBD1 (6 bases). The length of the CDR3 is 15 residues. The V gene's germline CDR1 is MGHRA and CDR2 YSYEKL. The V end lost 0 bases, the J end lost 3 bases, and 12 bases lay between the germline ends. The CDR3 DNA reads TGCGCCAGCAGCCAAGACACACAGGGCGGCTACGAGCAGTACTTC. Amino acids: CASSQDTQGGYEQYF.

This clonotype has more than one count but fewer than ten. The rearrangement uses TRBV12-3 or TRBV12-4 and TRBJ2-2, with D possibly matching TRBD2 (5 bases). This CDR3 contains 13 residues. V shed 8 bases and J shed 1 base, with 8 bases lying between them. The DNA of the CDR3 is TGTGCCAGCCGGGAAGGGAACACCGGGGAGCTGTTTTTT. It specifies CASREGNTGELFF.

This clonotype was seen a few times. The chain uses TRBV27 and TRBJ2-1, with 8 bases aligning to TRBD2. V shed 4 bases, J shed 6 bases, and the junction held 8 bases outside the gene matches. The CDR3 spans 15 residues. Per the germline V gene, CDR1 is MNHEY and CDR2 is SMNVEV (reference sequence). The CDR3 DNA sequence: TGTGCCAGCAGTTCGTCCGGGACTAGAGGCAATGAGCAGTTCTTC. Residues: CASSSSGTRGNEQFF.

The chain combines TRBV19 with TRBJ2-7; 8 bases fit TRBD2. Per the germline V gene, CDR1 is LNHDA and CDR2 is SQIVND (reference sequence). This CDR3 region has 14 residues. CDR3 sequence reads: CAGSGPGGSYEQYV. DNA of the CDR3: TGTGCCGGTAGTGGGCCGGGGGGGTCCTACGAGCAGTACGTC.

This clonotype was observed a handful of times. The chain recombines TRBV27 with TRBJ2-3; possible D gene TRBD2, 5 bases. CDR1 MNHEY and CDR2 SMNVEV come from the germline V gene (reference sequence). Trimming took off 2 bases at V and 2 bases at J, with 14 bases between the two ends. This CDR3 is built from 16 residues. The CDR3 is CASSLDWTPVTDTQYF. CDR3 DNA: TGTGCCAGCAGTTTAGACTGGACTCCGGTCACAGATACGCAGTATTTT.

On this clonotype: This clone may be a read error of a much larger clone one base away. J is TRBJ1-1 and V is TRBV5-6; D is uncertain. The length of the CDR3 is 13 residues. Germline V lookup: CDR1 SGHDT, CDR2 YYEEEE. Trimming took 7 bases from V and 1 from J, leaving 11 bases between them. CDR3 protein: CASGWAPNTEAFF. The CDR3 bases are TGTGCCAGCGGCTGGGCCCCGAACACTGAAGCTTTCTTT.

The chain joins TRBV6-5 to TRBJ1-5; tentative D call: TRBD1 (5 bases). Trimming stripped 0 bases from V and 8 bases from J, with 8 bases between. The CDR3 length is 13 residues. Germline CDR1 reads MNHEY; CDR2 reads SVGAGI. In DNA, the CDR3 is TGTGCCAGCAGTTACTCGGCGGGGGAGCCCCAGCATTTT. Translated, it gives CASSYSAGEPQHF.

The table lists this clonotype with a few counts. The chain links TRBV28 to TRBJ2-5, with D possibly being TRBD1 (5 bases). The CDR3 contains 12 residues. Germline V gene sequence: CDR1 MDHEN, CDR2 SYDVKM. Trimming removed 4 bases at V and 4 bases at J, with 7 bases between. The CDR3 sequence is CASSSTGETQYF. The CDR3 nucleotides read TGTGCCAGCAGTTCTACAGGAGAGACCCAGTACTTC.

This clonotype was counted many times. This sequence joins TRBV5-5 and TRBJ2-7, with D possibly matching TRBD1 (6 bases). Germline V gives CDR1 SGHKS, CDR2 YYEKEE (reference sequence). CDR3 length: 14 residues. Trimming stripped 0 bases from V and 4 bases from J, with 11 bases between. CDR3 nucleotide sequence: TGTGCCAGCAGCTTGGTAGCAGGGGCTTACGAGCAGTACTTC. Protein: CASSLVAGAYEQYF.

This clonotype was observed at least ten times. The chain has TRBV7-9 and TRBJ2-7; D unresolved. The CDR3 extends over 14 amino acids. V lost 5 bases and J lost 6, with 17 bases in between. Germline CDR1 reads SEHNR; CDR2 reads FQNEAQ (reference sequence). The chain's CDR3 is CASSPPVVRVEQYF. In DNA form, the CDR3 reads TGTGCCAGCAGCCCGCCCGTGGTTAGAGTCGAGCAGTACTTC.

Note on this clonotype: This clone may be a read error of a much larger clone one base away. The genes are TRBV7-9 and TRBJ2-3; D might be TRBD2 (6 bases). Germline CDR1 SEHNR, CDR2 FQNEAQ (reference sequence). The CDR3 sequence is 15 residues long. The CDR3 here is CASGLDLAHTDTQYF. CDR3 DNA: TGTGCCAGCGGCTTAGACCTAGCGCATACAGATACGCAGTATTTT.

The rearrangement links TRBV15 to TRBJ2-2; D may be TRBD1 (8 bases). Germline V gives CDR1 LNHNV, CDR2 YYDKDF (reference sequence). The CDR3 extends over 16 amino acids. V lost 5 bases and J lost 4, with 17 bases in between. The CDR3 DNA is TGTGCCACCAGCGGACTACAGGGGGGGAGCACCGGGGAGCTGTTTTTT. This sequence encodes CATSGLQGGSTGELFF.

The genes are TRBV7-2 and TRBJ2-2; 7 bases fit TRBD2. V shed 3 bases, J shed 4 bases, and the junction held 5 bases outside the gene matches. CDR1 is SGHTA, CDR2 FQGNSA, per germline. The CDR3 is 15 residues long. The CDR3 nucleotides are TGTGCCAGCAGCTTCGGGGGGTCGGGCACCGGGGAGCTGTTTTTT. It specifies CASSFGGSGTGELFF.

In regard to this clonotype: Given a much more abundant clone one base away, this may be a read error. The chain has TRBV30 and TRBJ2-7; D remains unclear. The CDR3 totals 13 residues. The V gene's germline CDR1 is GTSNPN and CDR2 SVGIG (reference sequence). The CDR3 here is CAWRGLRPDDQYF. Written as DNA, the CDR3 is TGTGCCTGGAGGGGTTTGAGGCCCGACGATCAGTACTTC.

This clonotype was detected only a few times. The CDR3 nucleotides are TGTGCCAGTAGTCATTCTGGGGACACTGAAGCTTTCTTT. As protein: CASSHSGDTEAFF. The V and J genes are TRBV19 and TRBJ1-1, with D hard to call. V lost 5 bases to trimming and J lost 3 bases, with 10 bases between them. This CDR3 is 13 amino acids long. Germline V gene lookup returns CDR1 LNHDA and CDR2 SQIVND (reference sequence).

At least ten counts were recorded for this clonotype. The chain combines TRBV10-2 with TRBJ2-7; D call uncertain. Per germline, CDR1 WSHSY and CDR2 SAAADI. V shed 9 bases and J shed 3 bases, with 15 bases lying between them. This CDR3 has 13 amino acids. The CDR3 DNA reads TGCGCCAGTTGTATCGGGCCTGGCTACGAGCAGTACTTC. Residues: CASCIGPGYEQYF.

There are many counts of this clonotype. The V and J genes are TRBV27 and TRBJ1-1; D possibly corresponds to TRBD1 (6 bases). CDR1 and CDR2 (germline): MNHEY, SMNVEV (reference sequence). V was clipped by 8 bases and J by 1 base, with 17 bases between them. CDR3 length: 15 amino acids. CDR3 protein: CASGKGTTPNTEAFF. CDR3 nucleotide sequence: TGTGCCAGCGGGAAAGGGACAACCCCGAACACTGAAGCTTTCTTT.

DNA for the CDR3: TGTGCCGCTACGGACAGGGAAGGAGGCTACACCTTC. This gives the protein CAATDREGGYTF. This chain links TRBV27 with TRBJ1-2, with 8 bases identical to TRBD1. J lost 8 bases, V lost 11 bases, and 10 bases had no gene match. CDR3 length equals 12 residues. Looked up from germline, CDR1 is MNHEY and CDR2 is SMNVEV (reference sequence).

As to this clonotype: Being one base from a much bigger clone, this may be a read error. The chain's CDR3 is CASSTEGDTEAFF. Here the CDR3 DNA reads TGTGCCAGCAGCACAGAGGGGGACACTGAAGCTTTCTTT. The chain couples TRBV9 to TRBJ1-1; a possible D gene is TRBD1 (6 bases). Deletions cut 4 bases from V and 3 bases from J, with 10 bases between. CDR3 length: 13 residues. From germline, CDR1 is SGDLS and CDR2 YYNGEE.

In this sample, this clonotype turned up a few times. The chain couples TRBV19 to TRBJ2-6; D gene ambiguous. Trimming shortened V by 0 bases and J by 0 bases, and 9 bases separated the two germline ends. Looked up from germline, CDR1 is LNHDA and CDR2 is SQIVND (reference sequence). The CDR3 covers 17 residues. CDR3 in amino acids: CASSIEKRFSGANVLTF. DNA of the CDR3: TGTGCCAGTAGTATAGAGAAGCGTTTCTCTGGGGCCAACGTCCTGACTTTC.

This clonotype was recorded at least ten times. CDR3 residues: CASSQGLVDEQFF. In nucleotides, the CDR3 is TGCGCCAGCAGCCAGGGACTAGTCGATGAGCAGTTCTTC. The V gene is TRBV4-3, the J gene TRBJ2-1; 8 bases line up with TRBD2. Trimming at V came to 3 bases and at J to 8 bases, leaving 3 bases not matched to a gene. The CDR3 runs 13 residues. Germline CDR1 and CDR2: LGHNA and YSLEER.

With regard to this clonotype: One base away lies a much larger clone, so this may be a sequencing read error. Likely a read error: the CDR3 ends without its conserved phenylalanine or tryptophan. The gene calls are TRBV7-2 and TRBJ2-7, with a possible D match to TRBD1 (5 bases). V lost 0 bases, J lost 7 bases, and 13 bases lay in between. From germline, CDR1 is SGHTA and CDR2 FQGNSA. This CDR3 spans 14 amino acids. Here the CDR3 DNA reads TGTGCCAGCAGCTTAGCGGCCAGGCCAGGGGAGCAGTACTAC. This translates into CASSLAARPGEQYY.